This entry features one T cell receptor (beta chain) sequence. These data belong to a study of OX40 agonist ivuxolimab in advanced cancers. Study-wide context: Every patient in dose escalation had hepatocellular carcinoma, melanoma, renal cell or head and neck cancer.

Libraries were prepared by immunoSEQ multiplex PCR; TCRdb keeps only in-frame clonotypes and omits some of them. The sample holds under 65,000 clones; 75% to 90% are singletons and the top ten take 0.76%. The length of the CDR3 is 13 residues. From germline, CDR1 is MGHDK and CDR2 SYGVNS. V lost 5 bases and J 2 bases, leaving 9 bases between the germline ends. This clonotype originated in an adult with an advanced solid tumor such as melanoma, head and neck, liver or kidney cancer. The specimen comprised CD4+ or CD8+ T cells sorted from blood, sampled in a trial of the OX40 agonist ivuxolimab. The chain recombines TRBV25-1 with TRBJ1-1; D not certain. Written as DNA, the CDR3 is TGTGCCAGCAGTCAGTATACCAACACTGAAGCTTTCTTT. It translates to CASSQYTNTEAFF.